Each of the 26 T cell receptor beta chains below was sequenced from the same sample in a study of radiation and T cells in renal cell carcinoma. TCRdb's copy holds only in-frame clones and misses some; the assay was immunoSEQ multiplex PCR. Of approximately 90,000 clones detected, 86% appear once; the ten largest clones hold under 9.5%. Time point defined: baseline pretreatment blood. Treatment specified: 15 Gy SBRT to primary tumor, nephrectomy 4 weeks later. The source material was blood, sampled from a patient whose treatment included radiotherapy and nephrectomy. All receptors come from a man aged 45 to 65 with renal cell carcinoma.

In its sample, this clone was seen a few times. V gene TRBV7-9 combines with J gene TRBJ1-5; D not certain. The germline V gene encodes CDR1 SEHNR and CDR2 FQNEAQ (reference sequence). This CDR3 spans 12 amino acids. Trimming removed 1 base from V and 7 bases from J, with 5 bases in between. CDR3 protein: CASSLDIQPQHF. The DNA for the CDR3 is TGTGCCAGCAGCTTAGACATCCAGCCCCAGCATTTT.

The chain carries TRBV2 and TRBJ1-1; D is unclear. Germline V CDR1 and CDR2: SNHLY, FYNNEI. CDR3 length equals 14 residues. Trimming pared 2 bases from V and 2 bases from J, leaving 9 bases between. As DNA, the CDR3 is TGTGCCAGCAGTGAATTACGGGGAAACACTGAAGCTTTCTTT. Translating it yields CASSELRGNTEAFF.

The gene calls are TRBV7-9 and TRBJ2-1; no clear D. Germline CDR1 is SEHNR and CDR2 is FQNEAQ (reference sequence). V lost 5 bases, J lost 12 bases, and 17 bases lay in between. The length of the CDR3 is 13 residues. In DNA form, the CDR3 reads TGTGCCAGCAGCCCAGCCCCCCGGCTGTGGCAGTTCTTC. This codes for CASSPAPRLWQFF.

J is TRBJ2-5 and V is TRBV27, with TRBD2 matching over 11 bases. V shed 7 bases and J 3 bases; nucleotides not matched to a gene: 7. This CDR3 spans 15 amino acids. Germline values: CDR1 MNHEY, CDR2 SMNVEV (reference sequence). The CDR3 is CASTRGTSGKETQYF. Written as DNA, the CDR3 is TGTGCCAGCACCCGGGGGACTAGCGGTAAAGAGACCCAGTACTTC.

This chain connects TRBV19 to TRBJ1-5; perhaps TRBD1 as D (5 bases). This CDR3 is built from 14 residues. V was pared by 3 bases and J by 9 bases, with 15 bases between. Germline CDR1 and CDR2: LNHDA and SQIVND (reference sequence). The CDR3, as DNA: TGTGCCAGTAGTATTGGCCCGGGACCCTGGCCCCAGCATTTT. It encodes CASSIGPGPWPQHF.

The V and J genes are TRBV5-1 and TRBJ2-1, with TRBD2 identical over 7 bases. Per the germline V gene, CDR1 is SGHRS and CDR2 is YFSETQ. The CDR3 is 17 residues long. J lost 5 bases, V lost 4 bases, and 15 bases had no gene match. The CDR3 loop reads CASSRLLGEGHHNEQFF. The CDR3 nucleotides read TGCGCCAGCAGCCGACTCCTGGGGGAGGGCCACCACAATGAGCAGTTCTTC.

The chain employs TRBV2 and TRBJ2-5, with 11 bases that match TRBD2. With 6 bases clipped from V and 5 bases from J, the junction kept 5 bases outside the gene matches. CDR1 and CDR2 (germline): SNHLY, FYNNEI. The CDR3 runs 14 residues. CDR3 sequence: CASRGTSGWETQYF. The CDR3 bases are TGTGCCAGCAGGGGGACTAGCGGTTGGGAGACCCAGTACTTC.

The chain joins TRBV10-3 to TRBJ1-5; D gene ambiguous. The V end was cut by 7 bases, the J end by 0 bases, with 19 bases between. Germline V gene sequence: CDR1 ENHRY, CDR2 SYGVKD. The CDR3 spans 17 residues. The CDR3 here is CAINSRGSGSSNQPQHF. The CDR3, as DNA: TGTGCCATCAACTCTCGGGGTTCGGGGTCTAGCAATCAGCCCCAGCATTTT.

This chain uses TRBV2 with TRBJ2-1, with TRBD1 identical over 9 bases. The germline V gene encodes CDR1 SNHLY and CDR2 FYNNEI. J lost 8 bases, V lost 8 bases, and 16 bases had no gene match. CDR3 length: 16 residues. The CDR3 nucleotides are TGTGCCAGCCTTGGATTATCCGGGACAGGGAGTGATGAGCAGTTCTTC. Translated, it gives CASLGLSGTGSDEQFF.

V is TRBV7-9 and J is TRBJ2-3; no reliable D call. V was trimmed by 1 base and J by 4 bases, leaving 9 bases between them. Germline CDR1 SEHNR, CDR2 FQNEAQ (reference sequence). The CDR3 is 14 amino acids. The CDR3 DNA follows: TGTGCCAGCAGCTTAGGTCCCCTTCCAGATACGCAGTATTTT. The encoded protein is CASSLGPLPDTQYF.

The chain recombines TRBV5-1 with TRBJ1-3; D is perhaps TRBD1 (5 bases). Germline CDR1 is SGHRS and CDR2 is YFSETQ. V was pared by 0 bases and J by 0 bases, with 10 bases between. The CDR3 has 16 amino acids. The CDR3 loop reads CASSLVSDSSGNTIYF. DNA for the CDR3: TGCGCCAGCAGCTTGGTGTCCGACAGCTCTGGAAACACCATATATTTT. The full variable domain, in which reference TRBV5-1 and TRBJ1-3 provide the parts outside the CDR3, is KAGVTQTPRYLIKTRGQQVTLSCSPISGHRSVSWYQQTPGQGLQFLFEYFSETQRNKGNFPGRFSGRQFSNSRSEMNVSTLELGDSALYLCASSLVSDSSGNTIYFGEGSWLTVV.

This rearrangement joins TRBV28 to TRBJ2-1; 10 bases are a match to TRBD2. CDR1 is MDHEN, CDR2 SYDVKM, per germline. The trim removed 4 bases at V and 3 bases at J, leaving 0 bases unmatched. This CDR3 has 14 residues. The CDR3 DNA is TGTGCCAGCAGTTCTAGCGGGAGCTACAATGAGCAGTTCTTC. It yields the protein CASSSSGSYNEQFF. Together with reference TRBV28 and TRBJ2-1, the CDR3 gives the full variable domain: DVKVTQSSRYLVKRTGEKVFLECVQDMDHENMFWYRQDPGLGLRLIYFSYDVKMKEKGDIPEGYSVSREKKERFSLILESASTNQTSMYLCASSSSGSYNEQFFGPGTRLTVL.

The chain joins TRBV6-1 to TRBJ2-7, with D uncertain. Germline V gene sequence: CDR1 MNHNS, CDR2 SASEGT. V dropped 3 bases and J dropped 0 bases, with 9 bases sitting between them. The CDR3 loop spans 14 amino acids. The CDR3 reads CASSDRRSSYEQYF. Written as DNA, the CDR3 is TGTGCCAGCAGTGATCGGCGGAGCTCCTACGAGCAGTACTTC.

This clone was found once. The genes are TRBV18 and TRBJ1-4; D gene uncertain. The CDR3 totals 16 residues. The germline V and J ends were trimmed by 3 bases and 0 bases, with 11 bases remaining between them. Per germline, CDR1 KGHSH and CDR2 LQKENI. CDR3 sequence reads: CASSPINVATNEKLFF. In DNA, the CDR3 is TGTGCCAGCTCACCCATCAATGTTGCAACTAATGAAAAACTGTTTTTT.

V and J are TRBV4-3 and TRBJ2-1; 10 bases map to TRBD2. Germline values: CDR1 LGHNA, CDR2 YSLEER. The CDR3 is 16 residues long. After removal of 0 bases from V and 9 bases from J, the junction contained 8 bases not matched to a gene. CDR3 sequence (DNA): TGCGCCAGCAGCCAAGACCCAGCGGGGGGGCGGAGTGAGCAGTTCTTC. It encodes CASSQDPAGGRSEQFF.

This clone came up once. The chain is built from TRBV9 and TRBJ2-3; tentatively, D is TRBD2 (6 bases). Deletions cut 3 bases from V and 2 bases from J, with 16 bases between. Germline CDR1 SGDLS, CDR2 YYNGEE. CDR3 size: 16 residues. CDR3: CASSEIAGSYTDTQYF. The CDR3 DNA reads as TGTGCCAGCAGCGAAATTGCGGGGAGCTACACAGATACGCAGTATTTT.

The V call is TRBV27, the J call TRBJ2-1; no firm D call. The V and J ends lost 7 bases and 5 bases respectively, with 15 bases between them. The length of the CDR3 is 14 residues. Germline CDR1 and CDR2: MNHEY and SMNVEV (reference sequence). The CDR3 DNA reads TGTGCCAGCACGATAGATTCCATAGACAATGAGCAGTTCTTC. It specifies CASTIDSIDNEQFF.

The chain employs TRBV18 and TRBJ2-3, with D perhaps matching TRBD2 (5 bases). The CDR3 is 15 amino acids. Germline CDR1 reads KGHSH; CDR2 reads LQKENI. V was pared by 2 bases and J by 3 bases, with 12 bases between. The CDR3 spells CASSPRAGQTDTQYF. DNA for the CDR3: TGTGCCAGCTCACCAAGGGCGGGTCAGACAGATACGCAGTATTTT.

The CDR3, as DNA: TGTGCCAGCAGCGTCGGACTAGGCCCCTTGGCAGATACGCAGTATTTT. Its protein is CASSVGLGPLADTQYF. V and J are TRBV9 and TRBJ2-3; the match to TRBD2 covers 7 bases. Per the germline V gene, CDR1 is SGDLS and CDR2 is YYNGEE. The CDR3 contains 16 residues. With 2 bases clipped from V and 4 bases from J, the junction kept 10 bases outside the gene matches.

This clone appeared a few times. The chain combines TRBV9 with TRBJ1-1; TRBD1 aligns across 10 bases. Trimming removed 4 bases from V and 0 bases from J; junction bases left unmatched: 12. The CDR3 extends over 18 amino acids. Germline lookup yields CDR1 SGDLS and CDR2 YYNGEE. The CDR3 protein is CASSPRGTGANMNTEAFF. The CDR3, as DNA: TGTGCCAGCAGCCCGCGAGGGACAGGGGCAAACATGAACACTGAAGCTTTCTTT.

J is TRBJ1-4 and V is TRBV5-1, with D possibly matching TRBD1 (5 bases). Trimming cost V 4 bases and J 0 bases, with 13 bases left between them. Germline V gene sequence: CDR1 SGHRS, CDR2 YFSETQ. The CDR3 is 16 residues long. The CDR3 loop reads CASSLGDLPTNEKLFF. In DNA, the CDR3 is TGCGCCAGCAGCCTGGGGGACCTACCAACTAATGAAAAACTGTTTTTT.

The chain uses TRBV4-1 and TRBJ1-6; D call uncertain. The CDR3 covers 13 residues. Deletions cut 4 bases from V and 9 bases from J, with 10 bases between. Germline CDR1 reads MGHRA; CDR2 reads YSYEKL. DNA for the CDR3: TGCGCCAGCAGCCCCCAAGTTGGTTCACCCCTCCACTTT. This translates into CASSPQVGSPLHF.

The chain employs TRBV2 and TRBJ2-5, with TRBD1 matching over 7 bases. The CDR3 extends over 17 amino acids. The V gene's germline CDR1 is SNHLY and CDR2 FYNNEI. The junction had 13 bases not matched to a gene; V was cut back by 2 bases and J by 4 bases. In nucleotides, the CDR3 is TGTGCCAGCAGTGAAATTAACAGCCGGACAGGTGGAGAGACCCAGTACTTC. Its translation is CASSEINSRTGGETQYF.

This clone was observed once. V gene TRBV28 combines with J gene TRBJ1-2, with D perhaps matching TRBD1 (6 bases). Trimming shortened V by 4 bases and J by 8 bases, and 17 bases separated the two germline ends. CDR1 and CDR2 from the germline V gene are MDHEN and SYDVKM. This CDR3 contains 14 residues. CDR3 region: CASSSSGRGEGYTF. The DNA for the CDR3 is TGTGCCAGCAGTTCTAGCGGCAGGGGAGAAGGCTACACCTTC.

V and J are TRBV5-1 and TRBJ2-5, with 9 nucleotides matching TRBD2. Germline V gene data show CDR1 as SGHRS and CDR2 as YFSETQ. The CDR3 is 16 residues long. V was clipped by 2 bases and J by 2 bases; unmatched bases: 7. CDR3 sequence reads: CASSLKSGGLQETQYF. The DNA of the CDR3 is TGCGCCAGCAGCTTAAAGAGCGGGGGGTTACAAGAGACCCAGTACTTC. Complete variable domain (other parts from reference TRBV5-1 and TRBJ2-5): KAGVTQTPRYLIKTRGQQVTLSCSPISGHRSVSWYQQTPGQGLQFLFEYFSETQRNKGNFPGRFSGRQFSNSRSEMNVSTLELGDSALYLCASSLKSGGLQETQYFGPGTRLLVL.

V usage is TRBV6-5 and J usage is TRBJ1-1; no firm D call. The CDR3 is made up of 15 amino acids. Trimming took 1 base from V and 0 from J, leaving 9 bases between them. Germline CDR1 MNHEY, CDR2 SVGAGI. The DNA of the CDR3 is TGTGCCAGCAGTTACTACGGGTCCATGAACACTGAAGCTTTCTTT. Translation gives CASSYYGSMNTEAFF.